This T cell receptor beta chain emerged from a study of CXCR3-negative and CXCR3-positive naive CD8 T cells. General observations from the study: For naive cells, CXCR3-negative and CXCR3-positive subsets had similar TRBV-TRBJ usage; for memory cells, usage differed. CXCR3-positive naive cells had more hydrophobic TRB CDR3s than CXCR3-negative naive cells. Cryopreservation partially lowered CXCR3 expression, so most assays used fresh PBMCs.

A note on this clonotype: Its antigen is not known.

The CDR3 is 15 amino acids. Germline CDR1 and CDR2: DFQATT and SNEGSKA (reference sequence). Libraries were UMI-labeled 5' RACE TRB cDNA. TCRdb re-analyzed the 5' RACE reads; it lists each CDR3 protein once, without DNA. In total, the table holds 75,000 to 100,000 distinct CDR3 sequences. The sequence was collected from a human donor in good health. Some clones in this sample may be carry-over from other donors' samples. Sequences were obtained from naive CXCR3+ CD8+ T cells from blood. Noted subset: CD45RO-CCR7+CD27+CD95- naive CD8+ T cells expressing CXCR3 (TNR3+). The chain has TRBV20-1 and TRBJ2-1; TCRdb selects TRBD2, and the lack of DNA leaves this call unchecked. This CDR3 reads CSATMGGLGGNEQFF.